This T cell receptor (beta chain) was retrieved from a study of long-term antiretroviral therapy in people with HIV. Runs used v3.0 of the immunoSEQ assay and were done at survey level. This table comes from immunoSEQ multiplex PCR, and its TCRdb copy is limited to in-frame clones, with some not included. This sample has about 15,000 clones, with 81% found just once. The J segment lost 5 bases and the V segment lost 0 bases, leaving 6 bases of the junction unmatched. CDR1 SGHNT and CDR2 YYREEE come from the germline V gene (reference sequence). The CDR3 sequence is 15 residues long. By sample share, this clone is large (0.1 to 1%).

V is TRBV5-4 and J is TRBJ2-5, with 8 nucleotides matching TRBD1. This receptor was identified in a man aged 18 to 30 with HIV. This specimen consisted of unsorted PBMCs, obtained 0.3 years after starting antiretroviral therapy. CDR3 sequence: CASSLGRGQGETQYF. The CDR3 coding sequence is TGTGCCAGCAGCTTGGGCAGGGGGCAGGGGGAGACCCAGTACTTC.